Presented here are 11 T cell receptor beta chains from one specimen sequenced in a study of T cell responses to AZD1222 COVID-19 vaccine. Some clones are missing from TCRdb's copy, which holds only in-frame ones; the method was immunoSEQ multiplex PCR. In the table there are more than 110,000 clones, 90% to 95% of which are singletons. This sample comprised peripheral blood, obtained on day 0 of AZD1222 vaccination. These receptors originate from an adult in good health.

V usage is TRBV10-2 and J usage is TRBJ2-7; D may be TRBD2 (5 bases). The CDR3 totals 14 residues. Trimming took off 6 bases at V and 0 bases at J, with 12 bases between the two ends. Germline loops: CDR1 WSHSY, CDR2 SAAADI. This CDR3 reads CASRSEGSSYEQYF. The CDR3 DNA reads TGCGCCAGCAGGAGTGAGGGAAGCTCCTACGAGCAGTACTTC.

The chain uses TRBV7-2 and TRBJ1-5; D unresolved. Trimming removed 5 bases at V and 7 bases at J, with 18 bases between. The CDR3 spans 15 residues. CDR1 is SGHTA and CDR2 is FQGNSA in the germline V gene. CDR3 sequence reads: CASSLATGTAQPQHF. The CDR3 coding sequence is TGTGCCAGCAGCCTCGCCACTGGTACGGCGCAGCCCCAGCATTTT.

The chain has TRBV6-5 and TRBJ1-2; 9 bases line up with TRBD1. Germline V CDR1 and CDR2: MNHEY, SVGAGI. Trimming cost V 8 bases and J 8 bases; bases outside gene matches: 15. The CDR3 sequence is 15 residues long. CDR3: CASSRSGTGLTGYTF. The CDR3 bases are TGTGCCAGCTCCCGATCCGGGACAGGGTTGACCGGCTACACCTTC.

This clone has just one count. The rearrangement links TRBV18 to TRBJ2-7; 14 bases match TRBD2. Germline V lookup: CDR1 KGHSH, CDR2 LQKENI. The trim removed 1 base at V and 3 bases at J, leaving 5 bases unmatched. The CDR3 sequence is 17 residues long. In DNA, the CDR3 is TGTGCCAGCTCACCACGACTAGCGGGAGGGGGGTTCTACGAGCAGTACTTC. It encodes CASSPRLAGGGFYEQYF.

This chain links TRBV7-9 with TRBJ1-4; unclear D gene. Germline CDR1 and CDR2: SEHNR and FQNEAQ (reference sequence). The CDR3 is 14 amino acids. The V end was cut by 5 bases, the J end by 2 bases, with 9 bases between. CDR3 bases: TGTGCCAGCAGCCGCGATGGGACTAATGAAAAACTGTTTTTT. It encodes CASSRDGTNEKLFF. The full variable domain, rest sourced from reference TRBV7-9 and TRBJ1-4, is DTGVSQNPRHKITKRGQNVTFRCDPISEHNRLYWYRQTLGQGPEFLTYFQNEAQLEKSRLLSDRFSAERPKGSFSTLEIQRTEQGDSAMYLCASSRDGTNEKLFFGSGTQLSVL.

This chain joins TRBV12-5 and TRBJ2-7; 9 bases align to TRBD2. The CDR3 contains 16 residues. Germline V gives CDR1 LGHNT, CDR2 FRNRAP. Trimming took 3 bases from V and 2 from J; bases not matched to a gene: 8. The CDR3, as DNA: TGTGCTAGTGGTTTCCCAGCGGGAGGAAGGACCTACGAGCAGTACTTC. Its translation is CASGFPAGGRTYEQYF.

The CDR3 DNA sequence: TGTGCCAGCAGCTTTCTGGGGGCCTACGAGCAGTACTTC. Protein product: CASSFLGAYEQYF. The rearrangement joins TRBV5-8 to TRBJ2-7; D may match TRBD1 or TRBD2 (5 bases each). This CDR3 contains 13 residues. With 2 bases removed from V and 2 bases from J, the gap between germline ends came to 8 bases. Germline-derived CDR1 and CDR2 are SGHTS and YDEGEE.

V and J are TRBV10-3 and TRBJ1-5; TRBD1 aligns across 8 bases. The CDR3 is 12 amino acids. CDR1 and CDR2 from the germline V gene are ENHRY and SYGVKD. Losses at the gene ends were 6 bases for V and 12 bases for J; bases not matched to a gene: 7. The CDR3 loop reads CAIRDREGGQHF. DNA of the CDR3: TGTGCCATCAGGGACAGGGAAGGCGGCCAGCATTTT.

The chain employs TRBV7-9 and TRBJ2-2, with D tentatively TRBD2 (5 bases). This CDR3 has 12 amino acids. Germline V gene data show CDR1 as SEHNR and CDR2 as FQNEAQ (reference sequence). The ends were cut back, 6 bases at V and 3 bases at J, with 5 bases in the middle. The CDR3 here is CASREDTGELFF. As DNA, the CDR3 is TGTGCCAGCAGGGAGGACACCGGGGAGCTGTTTTTT.

This rearrangement joins TRBV6-5 to TRBJ2-3; D perhaps matches TRBD2 (6 bases). This CDR3 is 15 amino acids long. V was cut by 2 bases and J by 6 bases, with 15 bases left in between. Germline CDR1 MNHEY, CDR2 SVGAGI. The CDR3: CASSYRRGGGDTQYF. The CDR3 DNA reads TGTGCCAGCAGTTACAGACGGGGAGGCGGGGATACGCAGTATTTT.

The chain combines TRBV7-9 with TRBJ1-4, with 9 bases lining up with TRBD1. Germline V lookup: CDR1 SEHNR, CDR2 FQNEAQ (reference sequence). V lost 3 bases to trimming and J lost 11 bases; unmatched junction nucleotides: 10. The CDR3 totals 15 residues. CDR3 amino acids: CASSFQTGGGRKLFF. CDR3 nucleotides: TGTGCCAGCAGCTTCCAGACAGGGGGTGGTCGGAAACTGTTTTTT.